The 9 T cell receptor beta chains presented below share a single source sample, sequenced in a study of monozygotic twins with inflammatory bowel disease (dated by TCRdb to the late 2010s). Library preparation used 5' RACE. Sequencer: Illumina HiSeq 2500. Through TCRdb reprocessing, the reads give one entry per CDR3 protein sequence; DNA is omitted. The sample's table covers about 300,000 distinct CDR3 sequences. The ten largest account for roughly 5.8% of the sample. Material: blood. These receptors came from a human donor with ulcerative colitis or Crohn's disease, or a healthy co-twin of an affected twin (not recorded which).

The genes are TRBV20-1 and TRBJ2-3; TCRdb's D call of TRBD2 is untestable without DNA. Germline V gives CDR1 DFQATT, CDR2 SNEGSKA (reference sequence). The CDR3 sequence is 14 residues long. CDR3: CSASRDRLTDTQYF.

The V call is TRBV5-1, the J call TRBJ2-3. Per the germline V gene, CDR1 is SGHRS and CDR2 is YFSETQ. This CDR3 region has 14 residues. Here the CDR3 reads CASRSTGSTDTQYF.

This sequence joins TRBV28 and TRBJ2-7; TCRdb names TRBD2, which stays unverified in the absence of DNA. Germline values: CDR1 MDHEN, CDR2 SYDVKM. The CDR3 runs to 16 residues. The CDR3: CASSSRTSGGLYEQYF.

The chain recombines TRBV7-2 with TRBJ2-5; TCRdb names TRBD1, which stays unverified in the absence of DNA. Germline V CDR1 and CDR2: SGHTA, FQGNSA. CDR3 length: 15 amino acids. CDR3 sequence: CASSPYVGGPQTQYF.

The chain couples TRBV20-1 to TRBJ2-1. Germline CDR1 and CDR2: DFQATT and SNEGSKA (reference sequence). This CDR3 region has 11 residues. CDR3 in amino acids: CSADSNNEQFF.

This chain joins TRBV2 and TRBJ1-1; there is no DNA to check the TCRdb D call of TRBD1. Germline CDR1 is SNHLY and CDR2 is FYNNEI. The CDR3 runs 14 residues. The CDR3 region is CASNKGQMNTEAFF.

The chain is built from TRBV20-1 and TRBJ2-3. Germline V gene data show CDR1 as DFQATT and CDR2 as SNEGSKA (reference sequence). The CDR3 runs 15 residues. The CDR3 spells CSATAGETSTDTQYF.

This rearrangement joins TRBV20-1 to TRBJ1-2; TCRdb lists TRBD1, though no DNA is available to test this call. The CDR3 spans 14 residues. Germline V gene data show CDR1 as DFQATT and CDR2 as SNEGSKA (reference sequence). The CDR3 region is CSAVVRGVGYGYTF.

The chain is built from TRBV20-1 and TRBJ2-5. Germline CDR1 and CDR2: DFQATT and SNEGSKA (reference sequence). The CDR3 has 15 residues. CDR3: CSARDRQVIVETQYF.